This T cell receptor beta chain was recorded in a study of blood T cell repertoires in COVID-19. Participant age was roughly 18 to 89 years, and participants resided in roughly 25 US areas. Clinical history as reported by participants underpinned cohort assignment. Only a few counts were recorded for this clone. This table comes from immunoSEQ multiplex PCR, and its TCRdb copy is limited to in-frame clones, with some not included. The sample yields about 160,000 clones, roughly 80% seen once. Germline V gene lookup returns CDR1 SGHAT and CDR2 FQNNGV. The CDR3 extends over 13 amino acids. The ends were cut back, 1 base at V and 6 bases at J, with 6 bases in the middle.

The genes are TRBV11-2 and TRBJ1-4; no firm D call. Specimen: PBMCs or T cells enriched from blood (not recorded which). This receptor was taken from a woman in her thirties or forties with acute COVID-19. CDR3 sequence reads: CASSLGQYEKLFF. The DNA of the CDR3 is TGTGCCAGCAGCTTAGGACAATATGAAAAACTGTTTTTT.